A few counts support the clone carrying this T cell receptor (beta chain). Its antigen is still unknown. At one end, the junction sequence differs from germline, possibly due to a read error. The study extracted blood RNA from unsorted whole blood and also extracted germline DNA. Approximately 4.1 milliliters of peripheral blood were drawn preoperatively. This entry belongs to a study of tumor-infiltrating lymphocytes in primary liver carcinoma. Study-level background: Sequencing of the samples generated roughly 3.5 to 7.13 million productive TCRbeta reads, with similar yields across tissue types.

Whole-study findings and limits: Tumor-adjacent and tumor-blood pairs showed less overlap than tumor region pairs.

TCR beta cDNA was prepared out of 500 ng total RNA by means of a constant-region primer. For TCR beta, libraries were produced by three nested multiplex PCR rounds using slightly modified ARM-PCR. A C-beta reverse primer was combined with TRBV1-TRBV30 forward primers in the first two PCR rounds, and each round had approximately 10 cycles. MiXCR was run by TCRdb on the multiplex PCR reads, yielding one entry per CDR3 protein. Of approximately 340,000 distinct CDR3 sequences in the sample, approximately 65% are singletons; the top ten hold about 6.1%. Looked up from germline, CDR1 is SQVTM and CDR2 is ANQGSEA. The CDR3 spans 12 residues.

This chain links TRBV29-1 with TRBJ2-3, with 7 positions matching TRBD2. The receptor was derived from a man between 40 and 49 years old with primary liver carcinoma and hepatitis B virus infection. Material for sequencing was peripheral blood. This chain's CDR3 is CRVASGTDTQYF. The CDR3 coding sequence is TGCCGCGTGGCTAGCGGTACAGATACGCAGTATTTT.